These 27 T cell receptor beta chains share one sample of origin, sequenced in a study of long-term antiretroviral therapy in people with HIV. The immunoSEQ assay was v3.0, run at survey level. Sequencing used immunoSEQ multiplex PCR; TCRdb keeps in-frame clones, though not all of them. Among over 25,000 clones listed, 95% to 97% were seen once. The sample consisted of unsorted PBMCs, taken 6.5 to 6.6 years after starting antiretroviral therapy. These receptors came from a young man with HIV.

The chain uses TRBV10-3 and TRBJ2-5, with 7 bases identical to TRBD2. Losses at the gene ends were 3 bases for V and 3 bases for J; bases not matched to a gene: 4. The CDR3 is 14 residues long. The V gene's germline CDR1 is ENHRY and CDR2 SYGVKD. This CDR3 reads CAISDGGEEETQYF. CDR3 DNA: TGTGCCATCAGTGATGGGGGGGAAGAAGAGACCCAGTACTTC.

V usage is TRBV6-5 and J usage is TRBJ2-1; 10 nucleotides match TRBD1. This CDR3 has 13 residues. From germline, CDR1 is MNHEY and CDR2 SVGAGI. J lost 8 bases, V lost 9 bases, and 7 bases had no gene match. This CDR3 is CARRDRGWDEQFF. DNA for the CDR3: TGTGCCAGACGGGACAGGGGCTGGGATGAGCAGTTCTTC.

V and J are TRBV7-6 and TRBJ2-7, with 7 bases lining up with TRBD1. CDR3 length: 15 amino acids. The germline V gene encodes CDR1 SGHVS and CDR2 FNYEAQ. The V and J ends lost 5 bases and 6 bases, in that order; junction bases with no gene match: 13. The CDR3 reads CASSAQGEVASEQYF. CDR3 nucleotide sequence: TGTGCCAGCAGCGCGCAGGGGGAAGTAGCCTCCGAGCAGTACTTC.

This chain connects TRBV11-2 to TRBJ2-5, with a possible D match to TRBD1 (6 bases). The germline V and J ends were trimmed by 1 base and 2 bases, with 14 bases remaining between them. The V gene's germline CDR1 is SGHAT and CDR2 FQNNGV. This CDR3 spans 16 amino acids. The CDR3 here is CASSLVTRTAQETQYF. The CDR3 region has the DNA TGTGCCAGCAGCTTAGTAACAAGGACAGCACAAGAGACCCAGTACTTC.

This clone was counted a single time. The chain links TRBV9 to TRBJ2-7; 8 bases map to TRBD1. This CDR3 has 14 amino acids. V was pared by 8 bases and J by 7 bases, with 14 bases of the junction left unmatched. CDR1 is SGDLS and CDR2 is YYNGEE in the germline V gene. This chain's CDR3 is CASSPGTGLEEQYF. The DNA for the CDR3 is TGTGCCAGTTCCCCCGGGACAGGTTTAGAGGAGCAGTACTTC. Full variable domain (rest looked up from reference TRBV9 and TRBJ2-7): DSGVTQTPKHLITATGQRVTLRCSPRSGDLSVYWYQQSLDQGLQFLIQYYNGEERAKGNILERFSAQQFPDLHSELNLSSLELGDSALYFCASSPGTGLEEQYFGPGTRLTVT.

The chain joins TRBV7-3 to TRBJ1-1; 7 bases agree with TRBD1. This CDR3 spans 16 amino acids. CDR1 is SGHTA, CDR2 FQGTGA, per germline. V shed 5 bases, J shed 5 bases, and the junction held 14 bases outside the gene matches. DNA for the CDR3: TGTGCCAGCAGCCTCGGGGTTTTAGGGGGCTTAACTGAAGCTTTCTTT. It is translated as CASSLGVLGGLTEAFF.

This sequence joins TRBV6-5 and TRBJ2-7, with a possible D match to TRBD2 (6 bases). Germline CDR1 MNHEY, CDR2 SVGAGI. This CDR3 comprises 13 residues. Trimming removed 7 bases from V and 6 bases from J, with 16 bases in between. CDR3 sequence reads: CASTRGPEGEQYF. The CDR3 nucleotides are TGTGCCAGCACCAGAGGACCGGAGGGCGAGCAGTACTTC.

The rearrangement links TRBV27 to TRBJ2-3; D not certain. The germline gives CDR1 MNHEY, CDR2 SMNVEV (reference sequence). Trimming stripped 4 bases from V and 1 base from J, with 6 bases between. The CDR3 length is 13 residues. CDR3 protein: CASSSWGTDTQYF. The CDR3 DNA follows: TGTGCCAGCAGTTCTTGGGGCACAGATACGCAGTATTTT.

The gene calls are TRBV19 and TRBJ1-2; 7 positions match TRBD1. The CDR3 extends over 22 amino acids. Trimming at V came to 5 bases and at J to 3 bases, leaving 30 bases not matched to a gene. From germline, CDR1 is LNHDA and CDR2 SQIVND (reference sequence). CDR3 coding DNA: TGTGCCAGTAGTCCCTACGAGACAGGGTTGATAGGGTCCGAAGTCGCGGACTATGGCTACACCTTC. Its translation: CASSPYETGLIGSEVADYGYTF. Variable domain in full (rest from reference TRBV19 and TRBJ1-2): DGGITQSPKYLFRKEGQNVTLSCEQNLNHDAMYWYRQDPGQGLRLIYYSQIVNDFQKGDIAEGYSVSREKKESFPLTVTSAQKNPTAFYLCASSPYETGLIGSEVADYGYTFGSGTRLTVV.

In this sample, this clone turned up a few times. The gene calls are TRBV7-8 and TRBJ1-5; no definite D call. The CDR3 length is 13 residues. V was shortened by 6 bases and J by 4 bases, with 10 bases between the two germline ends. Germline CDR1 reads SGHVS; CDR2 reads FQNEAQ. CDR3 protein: CASRENLNQPQHF. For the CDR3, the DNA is TGTGCCAGCAGAGAAAACCTTAATCAGCCCCAGCATTTT.

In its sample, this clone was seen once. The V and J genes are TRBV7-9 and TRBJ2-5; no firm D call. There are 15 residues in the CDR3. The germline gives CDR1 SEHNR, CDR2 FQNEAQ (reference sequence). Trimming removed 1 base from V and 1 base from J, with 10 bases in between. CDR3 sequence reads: CASSLVRAAQETQYF. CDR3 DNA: TGTGCCAGCAGCTTAGTCCGGGCAGCCCAAGAGACCCAGTACTTC.

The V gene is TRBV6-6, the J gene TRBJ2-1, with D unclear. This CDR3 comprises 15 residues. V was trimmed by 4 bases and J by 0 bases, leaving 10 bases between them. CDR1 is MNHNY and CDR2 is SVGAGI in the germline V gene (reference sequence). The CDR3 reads CASSLLDSSYNEQFF. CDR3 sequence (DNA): TGTGCCAGCAGTTTATTGGATTCCTCCTACAATGAGCAGTTCTTC.

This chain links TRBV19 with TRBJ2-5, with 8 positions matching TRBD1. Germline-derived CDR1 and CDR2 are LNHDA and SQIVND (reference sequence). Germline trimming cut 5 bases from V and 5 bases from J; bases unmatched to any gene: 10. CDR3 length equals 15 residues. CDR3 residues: CASSPWTGYEETQYF. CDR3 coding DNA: TGTGCCAGTAGTCCCTGGACAGGGTATGAGGAGACCCAGTACTTC.

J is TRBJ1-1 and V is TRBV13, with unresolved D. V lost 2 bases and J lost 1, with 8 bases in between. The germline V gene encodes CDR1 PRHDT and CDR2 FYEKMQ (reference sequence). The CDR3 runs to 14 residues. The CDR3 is CASSLFEGNTEAFF. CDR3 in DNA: TGTGCCAGCAGCTTATTTGAGGGGAACACTGAAGCTTTCTTT.

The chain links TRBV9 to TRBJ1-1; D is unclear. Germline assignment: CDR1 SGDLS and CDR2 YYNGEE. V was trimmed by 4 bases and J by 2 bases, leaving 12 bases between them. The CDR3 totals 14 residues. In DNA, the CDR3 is TGTGCCAGCAGCCCCGGACCTATAAACACTGAAGCTTTCTTT. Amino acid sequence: CASSPGPINTEAFF.

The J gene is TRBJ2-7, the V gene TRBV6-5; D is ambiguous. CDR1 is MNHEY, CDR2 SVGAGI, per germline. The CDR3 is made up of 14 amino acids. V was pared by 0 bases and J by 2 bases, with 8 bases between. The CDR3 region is CASSYSRTTYEQYF. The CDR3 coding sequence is TGTGCCAGCAGTTACTCGAGAACGACCTACGAGCAGTACTTC.

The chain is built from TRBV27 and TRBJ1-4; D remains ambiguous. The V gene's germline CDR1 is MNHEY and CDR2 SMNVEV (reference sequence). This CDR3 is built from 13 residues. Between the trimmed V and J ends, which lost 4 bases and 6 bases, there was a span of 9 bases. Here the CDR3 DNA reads TGTGCCAGCAGTTCCGGGTTCTATGAAAAACTGTTTTTT. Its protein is CASSSGFYEKLFF.

As DNA, the CDR3 is TGTGCCAGCAGCATCTCGGGGGCTACTGGGGGCTACACCTTC. Protein sequence: CASSISGATGGYTF. The chain joins TRBV7-3 to TRBJ1-2; possible D gene TRBD1, 6 bases. The V and J ends lost 5 bases and 8 bases respectively, with 18 bases between them. This CDR3 has 14 amino acids. Germline CDR1 SGHTA, CDR2 FQGTGA.

The CDR3 is CASSTGLAVNTGELFF. The DNA for the CDR3 is TGTGCCAGCAGCACGGGACTAGCGGTGAACACCGGGGAGCTGTTTTTT. The J gene is TRBJ2-2, the V gene TRBV5-4; 11 bases line up with TRBD2. Germline values: CDR1 SGHNT, CDR2 YYREEE (reference sequence). This CDR3 region has 16 residues. The trim removed 4 bases at V and 1 base at J, leaving 3 bases unmatched.

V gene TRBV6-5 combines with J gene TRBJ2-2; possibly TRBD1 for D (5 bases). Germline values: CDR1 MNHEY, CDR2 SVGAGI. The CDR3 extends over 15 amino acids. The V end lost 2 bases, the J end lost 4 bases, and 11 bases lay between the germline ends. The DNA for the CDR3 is TGTGCCAGCAGTTACGAAGCAGGGTTCACCGGGGAGCTGTTTTTT. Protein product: CASSYEAGFTGELFF.

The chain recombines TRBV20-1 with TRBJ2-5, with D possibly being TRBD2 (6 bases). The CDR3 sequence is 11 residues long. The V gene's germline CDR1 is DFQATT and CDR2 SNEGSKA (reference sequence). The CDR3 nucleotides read TGCAATGGACTATGGTGGGAGACCCAGTACTTC. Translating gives CNGLWWETQYF.

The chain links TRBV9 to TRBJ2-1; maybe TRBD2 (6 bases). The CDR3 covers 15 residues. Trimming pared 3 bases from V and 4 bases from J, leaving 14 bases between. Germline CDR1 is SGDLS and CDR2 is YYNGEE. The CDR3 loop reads CASSGYGSTYNEQFF. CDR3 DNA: TGTGCCAGCAGCGGATACGGGAGTACGTACAATGAGCAGTTCTTC.

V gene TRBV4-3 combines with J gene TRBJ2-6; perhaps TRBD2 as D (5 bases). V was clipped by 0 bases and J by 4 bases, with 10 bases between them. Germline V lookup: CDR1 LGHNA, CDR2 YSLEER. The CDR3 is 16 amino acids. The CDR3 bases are TGCGCCAGCAGCCAAGATGCGGGTGCGGGGGCCAACGTCCTGACTTTC. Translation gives CASSQDAGAGANVLTF.

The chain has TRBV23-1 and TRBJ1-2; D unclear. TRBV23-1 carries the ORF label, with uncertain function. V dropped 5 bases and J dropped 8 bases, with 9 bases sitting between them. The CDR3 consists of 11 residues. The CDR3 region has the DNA TGCGCCAGCAGTAACTTGGGGGGCTACACCTTC. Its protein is CASSNLGGYTF.

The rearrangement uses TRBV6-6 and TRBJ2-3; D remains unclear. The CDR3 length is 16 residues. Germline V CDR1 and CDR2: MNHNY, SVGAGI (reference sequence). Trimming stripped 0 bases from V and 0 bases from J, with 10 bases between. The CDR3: CASSYSDFASTDTQYF. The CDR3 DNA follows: TGTGCCAGCAGTTACTCTGACTTCGCTAGCACAGATACGCAGTATTTT.

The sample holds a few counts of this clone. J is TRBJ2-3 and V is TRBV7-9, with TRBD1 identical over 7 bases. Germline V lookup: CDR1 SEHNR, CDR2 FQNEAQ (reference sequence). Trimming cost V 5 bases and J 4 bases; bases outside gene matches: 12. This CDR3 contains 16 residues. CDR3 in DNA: TGTGCCAGCAGCCCTAGAACAGGGGAAGGACCAGATACGCAGTATTTT. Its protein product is CASSPRTGEGPDTQYF.

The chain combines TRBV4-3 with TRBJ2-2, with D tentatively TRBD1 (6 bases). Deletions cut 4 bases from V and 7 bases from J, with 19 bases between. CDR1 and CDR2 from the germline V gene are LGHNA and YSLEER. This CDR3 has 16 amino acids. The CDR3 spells CASSPRTGIRNGELFF. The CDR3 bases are TGCGCCAGCAGCCCGCGAACAGGGATTAGAAACGGGGAGCTGTTTTTT.